The T cell receptor beta chain under discussion was sequenced for a study of spatial heterogeneity in lung cancer. From the 5' RACE reads, TCRdb called clonotypes with MiXCR, one entry per CDR3 protein. The table has about 12,000 distinct CDR3 sequences, more than 13% seen once. The CDR3 is 18 amino acids. V lost 4 bases and J lost 8; bases outside the gene matches: 13. In germline, CDR1 is KGHSH, CDR2 LQKENI. This clonotype has a handful of counts. Time point in this sample: sample taken at primary tumor resection. Frozen PBMC, nontumor lung or tumor provided whole RNA, which was sequenced unsorted. The clonotype comes from a female donor with early-stage non-small cell lung cancer. Material: PBMCs, obtained at surgery. V usage is TRBV18 and J usage is TRBJ2-3; 15 bases match TRBD2. In nucleotides, the CDR3 is TGTGCCAGCTCACGAAGAGGGGGACTAGCGGGAGGAGAGACTACGCAGTATTTT. This sequence encodes CASSRRGGLAGGETTQYF.